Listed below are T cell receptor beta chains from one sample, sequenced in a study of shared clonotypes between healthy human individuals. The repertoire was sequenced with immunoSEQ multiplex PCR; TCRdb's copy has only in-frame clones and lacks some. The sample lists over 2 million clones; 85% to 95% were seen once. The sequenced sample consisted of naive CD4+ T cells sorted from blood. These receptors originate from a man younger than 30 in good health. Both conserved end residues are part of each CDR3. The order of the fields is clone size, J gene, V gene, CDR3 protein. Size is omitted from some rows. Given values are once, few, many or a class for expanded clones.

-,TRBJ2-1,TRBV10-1,CATQKLARNEQFF
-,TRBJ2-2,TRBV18,CASSSRPGTSTGELFF
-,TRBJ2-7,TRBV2,CASSVGLAYEQYF
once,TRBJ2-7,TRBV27,CATRPRDSGREQYF
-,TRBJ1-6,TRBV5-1,CASSLIGDSPLHF
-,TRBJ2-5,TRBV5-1,CASSYLAGGPEETQYF
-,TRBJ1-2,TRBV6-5,CASSYVGGGYGYTF
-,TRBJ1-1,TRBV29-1,CSVEAQFSNTEAFF
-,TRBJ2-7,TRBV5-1,CASSFSVAGGFYEQYF
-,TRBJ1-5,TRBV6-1,CAISQGLSNQPQHF
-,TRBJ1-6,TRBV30,CAWSVGRRNSPLHF
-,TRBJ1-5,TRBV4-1,CASSQGQGIAGQPQHF
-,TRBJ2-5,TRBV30,CAWSVRRTSGGAEETQYF
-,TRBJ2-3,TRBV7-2,CASSLGGASSTQYF
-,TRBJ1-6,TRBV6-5,CASSYGDRGNSPLHF
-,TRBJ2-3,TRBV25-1,CASSVSSGPSTDTQYF
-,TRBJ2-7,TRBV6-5,CASSRRGSDEQYF
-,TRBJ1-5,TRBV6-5,CASSYGTDRNQPQHF
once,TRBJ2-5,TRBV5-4,CASSLGLAGLQETQYF
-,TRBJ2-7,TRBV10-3,CAISESPREQYF
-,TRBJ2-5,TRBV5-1,CASSMDRSETQYF
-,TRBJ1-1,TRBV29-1,CSVEQGKAEAFF
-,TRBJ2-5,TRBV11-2,CASSLAGRGVETQYF
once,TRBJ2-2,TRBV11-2,CASSSTSGGASGELFF
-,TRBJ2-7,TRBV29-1,CSVGMGRSEQYF
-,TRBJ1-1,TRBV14,CASSDYPTGGRKNTEAFF
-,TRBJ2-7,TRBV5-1,CASTLTGEAYEQYF
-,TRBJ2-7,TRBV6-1,CASSVQGNYEQYF
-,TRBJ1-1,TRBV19,CASSLGFTEAFF
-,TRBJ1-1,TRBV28,CASSLWAGGTEAFF
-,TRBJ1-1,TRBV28,CASSTTEANTEAFF
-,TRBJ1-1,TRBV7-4,CASSFWAWGRNTEAFF
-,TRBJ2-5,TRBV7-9,CASSLPSQITETQYF